One sample yielded the 22 T cell receptor beta chains listed below, sequenced in a study of human T cells and chemical hapten exposure. Documented time point: patch test 1, 2 weeks after DPC sensitization. Treatment: therapeutic diphenylcyclopropenone sensitization with weekly scalp DPC. TCRdb reprocessed the RACE reads via MiXCR and lists one record per CDR3 protein. The sample holds approximately 82,000 distinct CDR3 sequences, about 10% seen once. The specimen was whole blood, collected in connection with sensitization to the hapten diphenylcyclopropenone (DPC). Receptor source: a man aged 35-49 years with alopecia areata. Some clones in this sample may be carry-over from other donors' samples.

This clonotype was observed a single time. This rearrangement joins TRBV19 to TRBJ1-1, with TRBD1 as a possible D gene (6 bases). Germline V gene sequence: CDR1 LNHDA, CDR2 SQIVND (reference sequence). The CDR3 has 14 amino acids. Trimming left V 2 bases short and J 8 bases short, with 15 bases between. CDR3 sequence: CASSITQGYSEAFF. CDR3 sequence (DNA): TGTGCCAGTAGTATAACACAGGGCTACTCCGAAGCTTTCTTT.

The rearrangement joins TRBV29-1 to TRBJ2-5; a possible D gene is TRBD2 (6 bases). The CDR3 sequence is 11 residues long. V lost 7 bases, J lost 7 bases, and 13 bases lay in between. Germline-derived CDR1 and CDR2 are SQVTM and ANQGSEA. The chain's CDR3 is CSAVAEVTQYF. The CDR3 DNA follows: TGCAGCGCCGTAGCGGAGGTGACCCAGTACTTC.

This clonotype was observed a few times. The J gene is TRBJ1-6, the V gene TRBV4-2; D unresolved. The germline V and J ends were trimmed by 4 bases and 8 bases, with 15 bases remaining between them. The germline CDR1 and CDR2 sequences are LGHNA and YNFKEQ. This CDR3 is built from 15 residues. The CDR3: CASSRERGYDSPLHF. CDR3 sequence (DNA): TGTGCCAGCAGCCGAGAGCGTGGGTATGATTCACCCCTCCACTTT.

This clonotype was picked up a small number of times. The chain joins TRBV12-3 or TRBV12-4 to TRBJ1-2; no clear D gene. V was shortened by 1 base and J by 4 bases, with 10 bases between the two germline ends. CDR3 length: 14 residues. This CDR3 is CASSLVSAFYGYTF. DNA of the CDR3: TGTGCCAGCAGTTTAGTATCCGCTTTCTATGGCTACACCTTC.

DNA of the CDR3: TGTGCCAGCAGCTTAGCCCCAGGGTCTAACTATGGCTACACCTTC. Its translation is CASSLAPGSNYGYTF. The chain joins TRBV11-3 to TRBJ1-2; D might be TRBD1 (5 bases). Germline assignment: CDR1 SGHNT and CDR2 YENEEA. Trimming removed 1 base from V and 0 bases from J, with 9 bases in between. CDR3 length: 15 residues. Complete variable domain (other parts from reference TRBV11-3 and TRBJ1-2): EAGVVQSPRYKIIEKKQPVAFWCNPISGHNTLYWYLQNLGQGPELLIRYENEEAVDDSQLPKDRFSAERLKGVDSTLKIQPAELGDSAVYLCASSLAPGSNYGYTFGSGTRLTVV.

The genes are TRBV25-1 and TRBJ2-3, with D unclear. The CDR3 contains 15 residues. Germline V gene sequence: CDR1 MGHDK, CDR2 SYGVNS. The V end lost 3 bases, the J end lost 2 bases, and 12 bases lay between the germline ends. CDR3 sequence reads: CASSDSGSSTDTQYF. As DNA, the CDR3 is TGTGCCAGCAGTGATTCCGGGTCATCCACAGATACGCAGTATTTT. Together with reference TRBV25-1 and TRBJ2-3, the CDR3 gives the full variable domain: EADIYQTPRYLVIGTGKKITLECSQTMGHDKMYWYQQDPGMELHLIHYSYGVNSTEKGDLSSESTVSRIRTEHFPLTLESARPSHTSQYLCASSDSGSSTDTQYFGPGTRLTVL.

V gene TRBV7-2 combines with J gene TRBJ2-3; D not certain. V was trimmed by 2 bases and J by 6 bases, leaving 3 bases between them. Looked up from germline, CDR1 is SGHTA and CDR2 is FQGNSA. The CDR3 runs 11 residues. CDR3 protein: CASSLQDTQYF. DNA of the CDR3: TGTGCCAGCAGCTTACAGGATACGCAGTATTTT.

The sample holds a few counts of this clonotype. The chain recombines TRBV3-1 with TRBJ1-1, with 7 bases matching TRBD1. V gave up 0 bases and J gave up 5 bases; unmatched junction bases: 6. There are 15 residues in the CDR3. In germline, CDR1 is LGHDT, CDR2 YNNKEL (reference sequence). This CDR3 reads CASSQDVGGVTEAFF. CDR3 coding DNA: TGTGCCAGCAGCCAAGATGTAGGGGGCGTTACTGAAGCTTTCTTT.

Note on this clonotype: A much larger clone differs from this one at a single base, so this may be a read error. This likely comes from a read error, as the CDR3 has no conserved phenylalanine or tryptophan at its end. CDR3 DNA sequence: TGCAGCGTTGTTTTAGGACAACTAAGCACAGATACGCAGTATCTT. Protein sequence: CSVVLGQLSTDTQYL. The chain recombines TRBV29-1 with TRBJ2-3, with a tentative D call TRBD1 (5 bases). Germline assignment: CDR1 SQVTM and CDR2 ANQGSEA. The CDR3 is made up of 15 amino acids. Trimming stripped 4 bases from V and 0 bases from J, with 14 bases between.

At least ten counts were recorded for this clonotype. The gene calls are TRBV6-4 and TRBJ2-3; a possible D gene is TRBD2 (6 bases). The CDR3 consists of 13 residues. V lost 5 bases to trimming and J lost 0 bases, with 6 bases between them. Germline CDR1 MRHNA, CDR2 SNTAGT. CDR3 protein: CASSSGSTDTQYF. The CDR3 DNA is TGTGCCAGCAGTAGCGGGAGCACAGATACGCAGTATTTT.

The chain couples TRBV5-1 to TRBJ2-1, with 13 bases that match TRBD2. This CDR3 has 15 amino acids. Per germline, CDR1 SGHRS and CDR2 YFSETQ. The junction had 7 bases not matched to a gene; V was cut back by 4 bases and J by 9 bases. CDR3 region: CASSIGLAGVAEQFF. DNA for the CDR3: TGCGCCAGCAGCATAGGACTAGCGGGAGTTGCTGAGCAGTTCTTC.

V and J are TRBV7-9 and TRBJ1-2; 8 nucleotides align to TRBD1. Germline CDR1 SEHNR, CDR2 FQNEAQ (reference sequence). The length of the CDR3 is 12 residues. V trimming: 4 bases; J trimming: 7 bases; junction bases outside the gene matches: 2. The CDR3 here is CASSWDRPGYTF. CDR3 nucleotides: TGTGCCAGCAGCTGGGACAGGCCTGGCTACACCTTC.

This clonotype was seen at least ten times. J is TRBJ2-1 and V is TRBV7-8; TRBD2 is a possible D gene (6 bases). V lost 4 bases and J 0 bases, leaving 10 bases between the germline ends. In germline, CDR1 is SGHVS, CDR2 FQNEAQ. The CDR3 consists of 15 residues. As DNA, the CDR3 is TGTGCCAGCAGCTGGAGGGAAAGCTCCTACAATGAGCAGTTCTTC. The encoded protein is CASSWRESSYNEQFF.

The gene calls are TRBV9 and TRBJ2-1, with 10 bases fitting TRBD1. J lost 6 bases, V lost 4 bases, and 7 bases had no gene match. Germline loops: CDR1 SGDLS, CDR2 YYNGEE. The length of the CDR3 is 15 residues. The CDR3 region has the DNA TGTGCCAGCAGCCTTACGGGACAGGGGCCCAATGAGCAGTTCTTC. This translates into CASSLTGQGPNEQFF.

The table lists this clonotype with many counts. The rearrangement joins TRBV5-1 to TRBJ2-5; the match to TRBD1 covers 9 bases. Losses at the gene ends were 4 bases for V and 3 bases for J; bases not matched to a gene: 7. Germline values: CDR1 SGHRS, CDR2 YFSETQ. This CDR3 has 15 residues. DNA for the CDR3: TGCGCCAGCAGCCTAGCAGGGACAGGGAAAGAGACCCAGTACTTC. Its translation: CASSLAGTGKETQYF.

This clonotype was observed at least ten times. This chain joins TRBV29-1 and TRBJ2-7, with D possibly TRBD2 on 6 matching bases. Germline loops: CDR1 SQVTM, CDR2 ANQGSEA. The CDR3 loop spans 12 amino acids. V was trimmed by 6 bases and J by 2 bases, leaving 11 bases between them. CDR3: CSVKAGAYEQYF. The CDR3 bases are TGCAGCGTCAAAGCGGGTGCCTACGAGCAGTACTTC.

The V gene is TRBV6-5, the J gene TRBJ2-7, with 9 positions matching TRBD1. V lost 10 bases, J lost 6 bases, and 13 bases stayed unmatched. Per the germline V gene, CDR1 is MNHEY and CDR2 is SVGAGI. The CDR3 totals 14 residues. The CDR3 DNA is TGTGCCACCTCACCGGGACAGGGCTTCCCCGAGCAGTACGTC. It yields the protein CATSPGQGFPEQYV.

The chain couples TRBV7-8 to TRBJ2-1; 8 bases are a match to TRBD1. Germline CDR1 reads SGHVS; CDR2 reads FQNEAQ. The V segment lost 3 bases and the J segment 7 bases; nucleotides outside the gene matches: 11. The CDR3 extends over 16 amino acids. The CDR3 protein is CASSLVGQGNFNEQFF. The CDR3 coding sequence is TGTGCCAGCAGCTTGGTTGGACAGGGAAATTTTAATGAGCAGTTCTTC.

The chain links TRBV4-1 to TRBJ1-2, with D maybe TRBD1 (6 bases). This CDR3 spans 14 amino acids. Germline V lookup: CDR1 MGHRA, CDR2 YSYEKL. V dropped 1 base and J dropped 7 bases, with 13 bases sitting between them. The CDR3 protein is CASSQGTQTGGYTF. DNA of the CDR3: TGCGCCAGCAGCCAAGGGACTCAGACAGGTGGCTACACCTTC.

Worth noting for this clonotype: Sequence at one end of the junction differs from germline and may be a read error. V usage is TRBV28 and J usage is TRBJ1-5; perhaps TRBD1 as D (5 bases). The CDR3 consists of 13 residues. CDR1 and CDR2 (germline): MDHEN, SYDVKM. The CDR3 here is CASSSWDGDQWNF. For the CDR3, the DNA is TGTGCCAGCAGTTCCTGGGATGGGGACCAGTGGAATTTT. Combining the CDR3 with reference TRBV28 and TRBJ1-5 gives the whole variable domain DVKVTQSSRYLVKRTGEKVFLECVQDMDHENMFWYRQDPGLGLRLIYFSYDVKMKEKGDIPEGYSVSREKKERFSLILESASTNQTSMYLCASSSWDGDQWNFGDGTRLSIL.

The gene calls are TRBV18 and TRBJ2-2; a weak D match, TRBD1 (5 bases). The CDR3 contains 15 residues. CDR1 and CDR2 from the germline V gene are KGHSH and LQKENI. V was clipped by 3 bases and J by 3 bases, with 11 bases between them. The CDR3 nucleotides are TGTGCCAGCTCACCTGCAGGGTCGGACACCGGGGAGCTGTTTTTT. Translating gives CASSPAGSDTGELFF.

This clonotype was seen at least ten times. This chain links TRBV5-1 with TRBJ2-3, with TRBD1 matching over 7 bases. Germline V gene lookup returns CDR1 SGHRS and CDR2 YFSETQ. The CDR3 is 15 residues long. V lost 1 base, J lost 0 bases, and 2 bases stayed unmatched. The CDR3 is CASSLNRGSTDTQYF. CDR3 sequence (DNA): TGCGCCAGCAGCTTGAACAGGGGTAGCACAGATACGCAGTATTTT.